The source of this T cell receptor (beta chain) is a study of T cell clonality in common variable immunodeficiency. Sequencing used immunoSEQ multiplex PCR; TCRdb keeps in-frame clones, though not all of them. Recorded here are some 60,000 clones, none singletons. The length of the CDR3 is 17 residues. Germline CDR1 is SGHRS and CDR2 is YFSETQ. Between the trimmed V and J ends, which lost 4 bases and 2 bases, there was a span of 19 bases. This clone was found many times. From the germline J gene comes the end of the CDR3, since the read stops 3 residues before it. The sequenced material came from peripheral blood mononuclear cells. The receptor's source is a person aged 18 to 70 in good health. The chain joins TRBV5-1 to TRBJ1-3, with D perhaps TRBD1 (6 bases). CDR3 sequence reads: CASSPRTANRPGNTIYF. The part of the CDR3 DNA that was read is TGCGCCAGCAGCCCTAGGACAGCCAACCGTCCTGGAAACACC.